Following are 32 T cell receptor beta chains from one sample sequenced in a study of T cells in Graves' hyperthyroidism and ophthalmopathy. Amplification yielded TCR beta CDR3 regions, with RNA transcripts as the source. Using the HTBI primer set, a first-round RT-PCR was run on the TCR CDR3. TCRdb reanalysed the multiplex PCR reads using MiXCR and keeps one entry per CDR3 protein. The sample yields 450,000 to 650,000 distinct CDR3 sequences, more than 15% seen once. Sequencing used blood. The receptors here all came from a woman between 18 and 29 years old with Graves' ophthalmopathy.

The table lists this clonotype with many counts. This CDR3 is CASSFGYEQFF. CDR3 in DNA: TGCGCCAGCAGCTTTGGATATGAGCAGTTCTTC. This rearrangement joins TRBV5-1 to TRBJ2-1; no definite D call. The CDR3 contains 11 residues. V was trimmed by 2 bases and J by 8 bases, leaving 5 bases between them. Germline values: CDR1 SGHRS, CDR2 YFSETQ.

This clonotype was detected ten times or more. The chain carries TRBV12-3 or TRBV12-4 and TRBJ2-7; the match to TRBD2 covers 7 bases. V gave up 6 bases and J gave up 2 bases; unmatched junction bases: 7. The CDR3 loop spans 14 amino acids. The CDR3: CASRASGSAYEQYF. The DNA of the CDR3 is TGTGCCAGCAGAGCTAGCGGATCAGCCTACGAGCAGTACTTC.

The chain employs TRBV7-2 and TRBJ2-5; D is ambiguous. There are 15 residues in the CDR3. The V and J ends lost 1 base and 2 bases respectively, with 11 bases between them. Germline V gene lookup returns CDR1 SGHTA and CDR2 FQGNSA. CDR3: CASSLETSPQETQYF. The CDR3 DNA is TGTGCCAGCAGCTTAGAGACAAGCCCTCAAGAGACCCAGTACTTC.

This clonotype showed up many times. This sequence joins TRBV28 and TRBJ1-5; weak D call: TRBD1 (5 bases). The CDR3 length is 14 residues. Trimming cost V 4 bases and J 3 bases, with 10 bases left between them. Germline V gene sequence: CDR1 MDHEN, CDR2 SYDVKM. The CDR3 DNA sequence: TGTGCCAGCAGTTCTCAGGGCCTCAATCAGCCCCAGCATTTT. Its translation is CASSSQGLNQPQHF.

The table lists this clonotype with many counts. This sequence joins TRBV5-4 and TRBJ2-3; no clear D. Germline-derived CDR1 and CDR2 are SGHNT and YYREEE (reference sequence). This CDR3 contains 14 residues. V was pared by 3 bases and J by 4 bases, with 12 bases between. CDR3 in DNA: TGTGCCAGCAGCTCCGGTCGTGTGTCAGATACGCAGTATTTT. Protein: CASSSGRVSDTQYF.

The CDR3 coding sequence is TGTGCCAGCATGGGACAGGGTATGACAGATACGCAGTATTTT. Its protein product is CASMGQGMTDTQYF. The genes are TRBV6-1 and TRBJ2-3; TRBD1 matches at 9 bases. Germline V gene sequence: CDR1 MNHNS, CDR2 SASEGT. V was clipped by 7 bases and J by 3 bases; unmatched bases: 5. The CDR3 sequence is 14 residues long.

Regarding this clonotype: This may be a read error, as it is one base from a much larger clone. The chain links TRBV10-3 to TRBJ2-5; 7 bases match TRBD2. This CDR3 comprises 15 residues. Trimming removed 1 base from V and 4 bases from J; junction bases left unmatched: 6. Germline V gives CDR1 ENHRY, CDR2 SYGVKD. CDR3 protein: CAISEWGGSGETQYF. For the CDR3, the DNA is TGTGCCATCAGTGAGTGGGGCGGGAGCGGAGAGACCCAGTACTTC.

V usage is TRBV5-1 and J usage is TRBJ2-5; no clear D. CDR3 length equals 13 residues. V was pared by 6 bases and J by 5 bases, with 14 bases between. Germline V lookup: CDR1 SGHRS, CDR2 YFSETQ. CDR3 sequence: CASMFAERETQYF. Here the CDR3 DNA reads TGCGCCAGCATGTTTGCGGAGAGGGAGACCCAGTACTTC.

This chain joins TRBV5-1 and TRBJ2-2, with D possibly matching TRBD2 (6 bases). Trimming stripped 5 bases from V and 0 bases from J, with 14 bases between. The CDR3 has 16 residues. In germline, CDR1 is SGHRS, CDR2 YFSETQ. CDR3 amino acids: CASSPLAEPNTGELFF. DNA of the CDR3: TGCGCCAGCAGTCCTTTAGCGGAACCGAACACCGGGGAGCTGTTTTTT.

The V and J genes are TRBV9 and TRBJ2-3; no clear D. V was shortened by 0 bases and J by 4 bases, with 9 bases between the two germline ends. Germline loops: CDR1 SGDLS, CDR2 YYNGEE. The CDR3 sequence is 14 residues long. The CDR3 protein is CASSVGGTADTQYF. The DNA of the CDR3 is TGTGCCAGCAGCGTAGGGGGTACAGCAGATACGCAGTATTTT.

This clonotype was counted many times. The V gene is TRBV3-1, the J gene TRBJ1-2, with D possibly being TRBD1 (5 bases). The CDR3 contains 14 residues. Germline values: CDR1 LGHDT, CDR2 YNNKEL (reference sequence). V was clipped by 1 base and J by 7 bases, with 13 bases between them. The DNA of the CDR3 is TGTGCCAGCAGCCAAGTCGTCCTAGGGGTTGGCTACACCTTC. This gives the protein CASSQVVLGVGYTF.

At least ten counts were recorded for this clonotype. J is TRBJ1-6 and V is TRBV27; 8 nucleotides align to TRBD1. From germline, CDR1 is MNHEY and CDR2 SMNVEV (reference sequence). This CDR3 comprises 16 residues. Trimming at V came to 1 base and at J to 10 bases, leaving 9 bases not matched to a gene. The CDR3 DNA reads as TGTGCCAGCAGTTTATTGGCTTCAGGGGGCTGGTCACCCCTCCACTTT. Encoded protein: CASSLLASGGWSPLHF.

In this sample, this clonotype turned up many times. The chain couples TRBV12-3 or TRBV12-4 to TRBJ2-7, with a possible D match to TRBD2 (6 bases). The CDR3 runs 14 residues. Trimming removed 6 bases from V and 2 bases from J, with 14 bases in between. The CDR3 DNA is TGTGCCAGCAGCCTTAGCGGAGTCCCCTACGAGCAGTACTTC. Translating it yields CASSLSGVPYEQYF.

V is TRBV7-8 and J is TRBJ2-2; the D is unclear. Germline CDR1 SGHVS, CDR2 FQNEAQ. V was cut by 0 bases and J by 2 bases, with 7 bases left in between. This CDR3 is built from 15 residues. The CDR3 DNA reads as TGTGCCAGCAGCTTAGCGTCGAGCAACACCGGGGAGCTGTTTTTT. This translates into CASSLASSNTGELFF.

This clonotype was seen at least ten times. The rearrangement links TRBV12-3 or TRBV12-4 to TRBJ1-5; possibly TRBD1 for D (6 bases). V lost 3 bases and J lost 0, with 9 bases in between. The CDR3 is made up of 15 amino acids. The CDR3 here is CASSLGGGSNQPQHF. DNA of the CDR3: TGTGCCAGCAGTTTGGGAGGGGGTAGCAATCAGCCCCAGCATTTT.

This rearrangement joins TRBV27 to TRBJ1-2; 7 positions match TRBD1. V lost 4 bases to trimming and J lost 5 bases; unmatched junction nucleotides: 7. CDR1 is MNHEY, CDR2 SMNVEV, per germline (reference sequence). The CDR3 runs to 14 residues. CDR3 DNA sequence: TGTGCCAGCAGTTCCAAGACAGGGAAGTATGGCTACACCTTC. Encoded protein: CASSSKTGKYGYTF.

This clonotype was detected only a few times. The V gene is TRBV3-1, the J gene TRBJ1-2; D remains ambiguous. Germline V gene data show CDR1 as LGHDT and CDR2 as YNNKEL (reference sequence). V lost 6 bases and J lost 8, with 16 bases in between. The CDR3 is 13 amino acids. The DNA for the CDR3 is TGTGCCAGCAGTTTAGGTCCGGGAGTCGGCTACACCTTC. This gives the protein CASSLGPGVGYTF.

This clonotype was detected many times. The chain links TRBV7-3 to TRBJ2-6; no clear D. Germline assignment: CDR1 SGHTA and CDR2 FQGTGA. V was cut by 2 bases and J by 4 bases, with 3 bases left in between. This CDR3 is built from 13 residues. The CDR3 here is CASSLDGANVLTF. CDR3 sequence (DNA): TGTGCCAGCAGCTTAGACGGGGCCAACGTCCTGACTTTC. The whole variable domain, remainder taken from reference TRBV7-3 and TRBJ2-6, is GAGVSQTPSNKVTEKGKYVELRCDPISGHTALYWYRQSLGQGPEFLIYFQGTGAADDSGLPNDRFFAVRPEGSVSTLKIQRTERGDSAVYLCASSLDGANVLTFGAGSRLTVL.

This clonotype came up a few times. The rearrangement joins TRBV9 to TRBJ2-1; the match to TRBD2 covers 8 bases. V lost 4 bases to trimming and J lost 7 bases; unmatched junction nucleotides: 10. The CDR3 sequence is 15 residues long. Germline V gives CDR1 SGDLS, CDR2 YYNGEE. The CDR3 protein is CASSPFSGGANEQFF. For the CDR3, the DNA is TGTGCCAGCAGCCCCTTCTCCGGGGGGGCGAATGAGCAGTTCTTC.

This clonotype was picked up many times. This rearrangement joins TRBV2 to TRBJ2-5, with a tentative D call TRBD2 (5 bases). V shed 5 bases and J shed 5 bases, with 15 bases lying between them. Germline loops: CDR1 SNHLY, CDR2 FYNNEI. The CDR3 contains 14 residues. The CDR3 DNA sequence: TGTGCCAGCAGTCTCGAACGGGGTTGGGAGACCCAGTACTTC. Amino acids: CASSLERGWETQYF.

Ten or more counts support this clonotype. This chain uses TRBV20-1 with TRBJ1-1; D is ambiguous. V gave up 5 bases and J gave up 3 bases, with 13 bases separating them. This CDR3 has 13 amino acids. The germline V gene encodes CDR1 DFQATT and CDR2 SNEGSKA (reference sequence). The CDR3 coding sequence is TGCAGTGCTTACTCTCCGTGGGACACTGAAGCTTTCTTT. Translated: CSAYSPWDTEAFF.

V is TRBV7-3 and J is TRBJ1-1, with no clear D. Trimming pared 4 bases from V and 8 bases from J, leaving 11 bases between. This CDR3 comprises 12 residues. Germline assignment: CDR1 SGHTA and CDR2 FQGTGA. The CDR3 nucleotides are TGTGCCAGCAGCTCCACTGGCGAGGAAGCTTTCTTT. Amino acid sequence: CASSSTGEEAFF.

This clonotype was recorded at least ten times. This chain joins TRBV11-2 and TRBJ2-1; D might be TRBD1 (6 bases). V was clipped by 3 bases and J by 4 bases, with 10 bases between them. The germline CDR1 and CDR2 sequences are SGHAT and FQNNGV. The CDR3 runs 14 residues. CDR3 sequence: CASSFNRVYNEQFF. The DNA for the CDR3 is TGTGCCAGCAGCTTTAACAGGGTTTACAATGAGCAGTTCTTC.

This chain uses TRBV19 with TRBJ1-1; TRBD1 might be the D (5 bases). The CDR3 contains 15 residues. The V gene lost 0 bases and the J gene lost 4 bases, with 12 bases spanning the gap. The germline V gene has CDR1 LNHDA and CDR2 SQIVND (reference sequence). CDR3 residues: CASSIDWGLGTEAFF. CDR3 sequence (DNA): TGTGCCAGTAGTATAGATTGGGGGTTGGGCACTGAAGCTTTCTTT.

There are a few counts of this clonotype. This chain links TRBV9 with TRBJ2-7; 12 positions agree with TRBD1. Germline values: CDR1 SGDLS, CDR2 YYNGEE. J was trimmed by 7 bases and V by 0 bases; bases with no gene match: 8. The CDR3 length is 16 residues. CDR3 region: CASSVEPGQGAREQYF. As DNA, the CDR3 is TGTGCCAGCAGCGTAGAGCCGGGACAGGGGGCGCGGGAGCAGTACTTC.

This clonotype was observed a handful of times. CDR3 protein: CASRGRVPTTEAFF. CDR3 in DNA: TGTGCCAGCAGGGGTAGAGTCCCTACCACTGAAGCTTTCTTT. The gene calls are TRBV6-1 and TRBJ1-1; D not certain. Germline V gene sequence: CDR1 MNHNS, CDR2 SASEGT. The CDR3 consists of 14 residues. V was trimmed by 6 bases and J by 4 bases, leaving 15 bases between them.

This clonotype was counted only a few times. The chain is built from TRBV5-6 and TRBJ2-7, with D possibly TRBD2 on 5 matching bases. The CDR3 loop spans 15 amino acids. In germline, CDR1 is SGHDT, CDR2 YYEEEE. Trimming removed 0 bases from V and 5 bases from J, with 15 bases in between. The chain's CDR3 is CASSLVPGIMNEQYF. The CDR3 region has the DNA TGTGCCAGCAGCTTGGTTCCGGGAATAATGAACGAGCAGTACTTC.

The CDR3 loop reads CASSGDRRQGAQWTQYF. The CDR3, as DNA: TGTGCCAGCAGCGGAGACCGCAGACAGGGGGCGCAATGGACGCAGTATTTT. J is TRBJ2-3 and V is TRBV5-8, with 10 bases identical to TRBD1. V dropped 4 bases and J dropped 9; count of bases not matched to a gene: 17. Germline assignment: CDR1 SGHTS and CDR2 YDEGEE. This CDR3 has 17 amino acids.

This clonotype was observed once. Given a much more abundant clone one base away, this may be a read error. This chain uses TRBV5-1 with TRBJ1-2, with D maybe TRBD1 (6 bases). The CDR3 covers 15 residues. V was clipped by 0 bases and J by 7 bases, with 16 bases between them. Germline assignment: CDR1 SGHRS and CDR2 YFSETQ. CDR3 bases: TGCGCCAGCAGCTTGGACAGGGCGCTTAGGAGTGGCTACACCTTC. This gives the protein CASSLDRALRSGYTF.

The V gene is TRBV5-6, the J gene TRBJ2-1; 10 bases fit TRBD1. CDR1 SGHDT and CDR2 YYEEEE come from the germline V gene. J lost 4 bases, V lost 6 bases, and 10 bases had no gene match. The CDR3 runs 16 residues. The CDR3 DNA is TGTGCCAGCATCCAAACCGACAGGGGGCTTTACAATGAGCAGTTCTTC. Amino acids: CASIQTDRGLYNEQFF.

CDR3 loop: CAWSVLPNSNQPQHF. The DNA for the CDR3 is TGTGCCTGGAGTGTACTCCCAAATAGCAATCAGCCCCAGCATTTT. This chain joins TRBV30 and TRBJ1-5; D remains ambiguous. The V end lost 0 bases, the J end lost 0 bases, and 9 bases lay between the germline ends. The CDR3 length is 15 residues. CDR1 GTSNPN and CDR2 SVGIG come from the germline V gene (reference sequence).

As regards this clonotype: A much larger clone is a single base away; this may be a read error. The rearrangement uses TRBV30 and TRBJ2-7; D gene ambiguous. Germline loops: CDR1 GTSNPN, CDR2 SVGIG (reference sequence). CDR3 length equals 10 residues. CDR3: CTWSDYEQYF. The CDR3 DNA follows: TGTACCTGGAGTGACTACGAGCAGTACTTC.